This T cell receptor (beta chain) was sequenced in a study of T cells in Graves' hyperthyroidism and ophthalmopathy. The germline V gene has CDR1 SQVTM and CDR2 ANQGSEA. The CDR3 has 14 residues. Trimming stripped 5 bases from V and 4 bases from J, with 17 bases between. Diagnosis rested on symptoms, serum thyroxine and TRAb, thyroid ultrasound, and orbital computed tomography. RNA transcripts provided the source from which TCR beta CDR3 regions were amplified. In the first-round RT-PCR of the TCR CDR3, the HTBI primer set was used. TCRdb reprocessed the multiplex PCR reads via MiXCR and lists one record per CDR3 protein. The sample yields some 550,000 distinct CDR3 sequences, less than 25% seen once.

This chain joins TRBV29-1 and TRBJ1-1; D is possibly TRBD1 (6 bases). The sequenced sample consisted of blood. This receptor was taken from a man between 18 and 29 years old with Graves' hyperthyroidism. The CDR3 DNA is TGCAGCGTTTCGACCGGGACACCTGCCACTGAAGCTTTCTTT. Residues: CSVSTGTPATEAFF.